The TCR beta chain described here comes from a study of shared clonotypes between healthy human individuals. Of note for this clone: Its matching antigen is unknown. At the DNA level, this CDR3 is encoded by other sequences in the same sample as well.

Germline V CDR1 and CDR2: MNHNS, SASEGT. This CDR3 is 11 amino acids long. Trimming removed 8 bases from V and 5 bases from J, with 9 bases in between. CD45RO negativity and positive selection for CCR7 defined naive CD8 cells, a population that excluded terminally differentiated effector memory CD45RA+ cells. Findings and limits, study-wide: Blood was the sole source, and tissue repertoires probably differ.

Profiling relied on immunoSEQ multiplex PCR, and the TCRdb table lists in-frame clones only, not all of them. The sample has just over 2,000,000 clones; 85% to 95% are singletons. The V call is TRBV6-1, the J call TRBJ1-2; no reliable D call. Source material: naive CD8+ T cells sorted from blood. This TCR was sampled from a young man in good health. CDR3 nucleotides: TGTGCCAGCCGGGAGGGATATGGCTACACCTTC. Protein: CASREGYGYTF.